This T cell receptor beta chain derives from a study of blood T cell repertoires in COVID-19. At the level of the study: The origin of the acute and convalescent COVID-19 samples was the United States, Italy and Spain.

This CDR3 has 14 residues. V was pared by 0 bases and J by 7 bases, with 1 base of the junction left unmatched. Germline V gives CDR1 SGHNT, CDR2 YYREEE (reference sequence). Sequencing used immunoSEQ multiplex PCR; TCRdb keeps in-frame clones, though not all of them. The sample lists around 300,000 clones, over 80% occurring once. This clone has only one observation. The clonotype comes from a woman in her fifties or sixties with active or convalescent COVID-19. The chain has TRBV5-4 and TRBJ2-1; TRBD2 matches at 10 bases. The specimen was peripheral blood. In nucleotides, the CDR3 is TGTGCCAGCAGCTTGGATAGCGGGAGGAATGAGCAGTTCTTC. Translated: CASSLDSGRNEQFF.